The TCR beta chain under discussion was sequenced for a study of cytomegalovirus exposure and HLA in healthy donors (dated by TCRdb to about 2017). In the study overall: According to an earlier analysis of a few hundred of the donors, roughly 180 million T cells yielded 95 million to 140 million unique TCR beta sequences and approximately 280 Gb of sequence data. HLA typing covered class I and class II loci at four-digit resolution. Genome-wide SNP genotypes for about 65% of the roughly 670 donors were used in a later genetic analysis, which treated that subset as a discovery cohort. Roughly 5 DR-DQ haplotypes were handled as single units for association and clustering because linkage in the cohort was strong. In a later analysis, previously published TCR beta repertoires from fewer than 750 donors were re-analyzed and high-resolution HLA genotyping was added so that TCR occurrence patterns could be studied. To predict cytomegalovirus infection status, the study combined high-throughput TCR immunosequencing, statistical association of individual TCRs with disease status, and machine learning. Across about 380 genotyped donors of the cohort, an average of roughly 200,000 unique TCR beta nucleotide sequences per donor were sequenced, and roughly 17% of those sequences were non-productive. Approximately 310 gigabases of sequencing data and about 92 million unique TCR sequences made up an early release that covered some 640 HLA-typed donors. Of the roughly 400 genotyped donors, over 70% fell in the genetic ancestry cluster associated with self-reported Caucasian donors. In an earlier analysis of 587 of the donors, high-throughput TCR beta sequencing was used to judge whether each TCR beta V gene segment behaved as functional or pseudogenic. Donor age, sex, ethnicity and CMV serostatus were compiled together with the repertoire data. The study used immunosequencing to profile the T cell repertoires of approximately 690 subjects and linked those repertoires to cytomegalovirus serostatus. Besides the first cohort of 550 to 750 subjects, a separate validation cohort made up of roughly 120 different subjects was used. The study aimed to test whether signatures of past pathogen exposure could be identified by cataloging public T cell receptors. The number of typed donors differed by locus: roughly 629-630 for A, B, C, DRB1 and DQB1; 500 to 550 for DQA1; 606 for DPA1; and 400 to 480 for DPB1. All discovery cohort repertoires had been generated using a single sequencing platform. Rather than drawing on any new phenotypic data, the later analysis identified candidate immune exposures from TCR beta sequences and the way those sequences occurred across donors. Overall study results and their limits: The authors suggested that the approach could potentially be generalized to other disease states and immunological phenotypes. In the study, some 180 TCR beta chains were listed as associated with cytomegalovirus. Specific HLA alleles were associated with roughly 16,000 TCR beta sequences at a false discovery rate of 0.05 in a later analysis. According to a later analysis, TCR association rates differed among HLA loci, with DRB1 alleles showing the most associated TCRs and HLA-C alleles showing the fewest. Sequencing depth was assumed to be roughly uniform across donors in the presence/absence analyses, though that assumption may not hold. According to a later genetic analysis, donors in an Asian-associated ancestry cluster had fewer N-insertions in productive TCRs than the roughly 700-donor mean. Most TCR sequences were observed very rarely across donors, whereas some public TCRs were present in many individuals. In an earlier analysis of about 600 of the donors, most TCR beta V segments appeared in productive rearrangements about 87% or about 30% of the time, broadly matching IMGT annotations. Three of the identified cytomegalovirus-associated TCR beta chains were confirmed in vitro to be specific for cytomegalovirus antigens. Some IMGT-functional V segments, including TRBV6-2 and TRBV6-3, could not be distinguished by the 87-base-pair reads and were therefore excluded. HLA typing was unavailable for some donors at each locus, so association tests used only the typed subset. When HLA alleles, especially DR and DQ, strongly co-occurred, TCR associations were difficult to assign to individual alleles. For the cohort, immune exposure information was limited to CMV serostatus. Linkage disequilibrium might explain the correlated functional status among segregating V segments, but an unknown experimental factor could not be ruled out. A group of highly shared sequence variants was considered likely to be a technical artifact of the sequencing pipeline. In a later analysis, most CMV-associated TCR beta chains were found to appear HLA-restricted, with HLA associations seemingly driven largely by CMV exposure. In a later analysis, HLA-associated TCR beta chains showed more clonal expansion and lower generation probabilities than non-associated chains that were equally common. Because counts were too low, approximately 15 rarely observed V segments, including chromosome 9 orphons, were excluded from the earlier analysis of some 540 of the donors. The cohort was sequenced for TCR beta chains only, and without alpha or paired-chain data the features that could be detected were limited. Cytomegalovirus status was reported to be diagnosed by the classifier with high specificity and sensitivity in both the original and validation cohorts. V-gene and J-gene trimming of TCR beta chains was associated with a missense DCLRE1C variant in a later genetic analysis, and the association was replicated in an independent cohort. A later analysis reported that several top co-occurrence clusters appeared linked to parvovirus B19, influenza, CMV and Epstein-Barr virus. A further reported finding was that TCR beta sequences accurately predicted the HLA-A and HLA-B alleles for most subjects in the first cohort.

Its CDR3 holds 14 amino acids, cysteine through phenylalanine. The entry retains the CDR3 DNA only, 42 bases that are in frame from base 1. Trimming leaves V shorter by 8 bases and J shorter by 4 bases, with the junction holding 9 bases beyond the gene matches. Per the germline V gene, MNHNS is the CDR1 and SASEGT is the CDR2. Preparation of the library involved the immunoSEQ multiplex PCR assay. For the multiplex PCR, a mixture combining 60 forward primers for TCR Vbeta segments and 13 reverse primers for TCR Jbeta segments was used. The CDR3 region of rearranged TCR beta genes was amplified from genomic DNA by a multiplex PCR assay. The Illumina HiSeq System was used to sequence the amplified TCR beta libraries as 87-base-pair reads. For the original study's pipeline: A later analysis tallied approximately 87 million unique TCR beta chains across the roughly 610 repertoires, and some 10 million of those chains were shared by two or more donors. Raw reads were error-corrected and collapsed into unique sequences with a nearest-neighbor algorithm that merged closely related sequences to remove PCR and sequencing errors. To assign V, D and J gene segments, CDR3 sequences were aligned to IMGT reference sequences. Each retained sequence needed at least a six-nucleotide match to both a V gene segment and a J gene segment. A rearrangement counted as productive if the CDR3 had no stop codons and remained in frame with V and J, and every other rearrangement counted as non-productive. CDR3 was defined by IMGT convention, running from the second conserved V-encoded cysteine to the conserved J-encoded phenylalanine. The earlier analysis of some 540 of the donors excluded any sequence lacking an unambiguous match to a single V gene segment. An earlier analysis of 587 of the donors called V segments functional above 56.7% productive rearrangements and segregating when the between-donor standard deviation exceeded 5%. A statistical classification framework was built for diagnosing cytomegalovirus status from the catalog of TCR beta chain sequences. In a later analysis, TCR nucleotide sequences were compared against IMGT/GENE-DB human TR gene sequences so that V and J genes could be assigned. In a later analysis, CDR3 sequences and most-parsimonious VDJ recombination scenarios were assigned using the TCRdist pipeline. In a later analysis, each TCR beta chain was defined by its CDR3 amino acid sequence together with its V-gene family, and reads lacking a unique V-gene family were excluded. A later analysis removed 592 highly shared, low-generation-probability nucleotide sequences to deal with suspected cross-contamination and a sequencing artifact. In a later analysis, a clonal expansion index for each public chain was calculated from normalized within-repertoire ranks of inferred template counts. Generation probabilities in a later analysis came from a VDJ recombination model fitted to out-of-frame rearrangements, and those results were checked against IGoR. In a later analysis, TCR-TCR, TCR-HLA and TCR-CMV co-occurrence was scored with hypergeometric tests, and a repertoire-size bias correction was applied to TCR pairs. To estimate false discovery rates, a later analysis permuted the HLA or CMV assignments 20 times. A later analysis grouped co-occurring TCRs with DBSCAN, adding TCRdist sequence similarity when clustering within HLA-allele-positive subsets. Repertoires with fewer than 30,000 or more than 120,000 public chains were left out of co-occurrence clustering, as were about 5 repertoires with anomalous nucleotide sharing. Held by TCRdb, this immuneACCESS table contains in-frame sequences only and omits some clones. Under half of the omission traces to an unresolved V gene where checked; the cause of the rest is unknown. The DNA gave D and trimming, while V, J and clone size come from that table. The sample has just over 150,000 clones on record, 65% to 90% of them singletons. Roughly 1.8% of the sample comes from the top ten.

The cohort comprised some 680 healthy bone marrow donors. All cohort members were sampled while nominally healthy, although unrecorded immune exposures were likely present. The donor was CMV seronegative and was included in the group of under 450 seronegative cohort members. Each donor provided a peripheral blood sample, and peripheral blood mononuclear cells were used for TCR beta sequencing. The Qiagen DNeasy Blood Extraction Kit was used to extract genomic DNA from the blood cell samples. This clone is a singleton in its sample. The target of this receptor is not known. Per-base qualities were not stored, and no clone one base away is much larger.

The chain joins TRBV6-1 to TRBJ1-1, with 8 junctional bases fitting TRBD1. The TCR originated in a woman under 30 in good health and CMV-seronegative. Sample: PBMCs. The CDR3 amino acid sequence is: CASLRTGIVTEAFF. The DNA sequence reads TGTGCCAGCCTGAGGACAGGGATTGTCACTGAAGCTTTCTTT.